This T cell receptor (beta chain) derives from a study of blood T cell repertoires in COVID-19. With 1 base removed from V and 2 bases from J, the gap between germline ends came to 8 bases. This CDR3 spans 14 amino acids. The germline gives CDR1 SGDLS, CDR2 YYNGEE. The assay was immunoSEQ multiplex PCR, and TCRdb's table has in-frame clones only and misses some. Here the sample spans tens of thousands of clones, roughly 73% being singletons. Material: peripheral blood. The receptor comes from a human donor in a cohort sampled during active or convalescent COVID-19. The chain links TRBV9 to TRBJ2-3; no definite D call. In nucleotides, the CDR3 is TGTGCCAGCAGCGTAAATAGTCCCACAGATACGCAGTATTTT. This translates into CASSVNSPTDTQYF.